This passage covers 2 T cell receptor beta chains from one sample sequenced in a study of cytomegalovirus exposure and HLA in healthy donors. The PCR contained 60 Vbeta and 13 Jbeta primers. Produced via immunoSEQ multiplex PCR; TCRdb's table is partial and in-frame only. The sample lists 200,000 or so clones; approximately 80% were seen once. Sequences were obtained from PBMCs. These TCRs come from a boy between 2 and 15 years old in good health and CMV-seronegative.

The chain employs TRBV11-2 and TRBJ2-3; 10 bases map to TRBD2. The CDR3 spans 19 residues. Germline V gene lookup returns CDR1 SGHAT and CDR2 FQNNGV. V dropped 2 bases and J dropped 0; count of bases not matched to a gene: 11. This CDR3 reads CASSLKVGSGGSSTDTQYF. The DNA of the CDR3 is TGTGCCAGCAGCTTAAAAGTCGGTAGCGGGGGGTCTAGCACAGATACGCAGTATTTT.

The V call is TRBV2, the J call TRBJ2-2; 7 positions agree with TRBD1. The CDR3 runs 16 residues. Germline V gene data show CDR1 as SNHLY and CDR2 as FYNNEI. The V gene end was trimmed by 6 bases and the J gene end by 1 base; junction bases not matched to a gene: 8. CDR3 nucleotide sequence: TGTGCCAGCAGCCGACAGGGAATCGGGAACACCGGGGAGCTGTTTTTT. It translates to CASSRQGIGNTGELFF.